These 9 T cell receptor beta chains share one sample of origin, sequenced in a study of shared clonotypes between healthy human individuals. Naive CD8 cells comprised CD45RO-negative, CCR7-positively selected cells, excluding terminally differentiated effector memory CD45RA+ cells. Repertoires were generated with immunoSEQ multiplex PCR, while TCRdb's copy carries only in-frame clones and drops some. This sample yields about 2.1 million clones, of which around 93% are seen a single time; roughly 1.8% belongs to the top ten. Sequencing used naive CD8+ T cells from PBMCs. The receptors come from a man younger than 35 in good health. Some clones in this sample may be carry-over from other donors' samples.

V usage is TRBV28 and J usage is TRBJ2-1; 7 bases match TRBD2. Unmatched junction bases numbered 4, after V lost 3 bases and J lost 2 bases. This CDR3 is 15 amino acids long. The V gene's germline CDR1 is MDHEN and CDR2 SYDVKM. CDR3 coding DNA: TGTGCCAGCAGTTTTTTAGCGGGCCCCTACAATGAGCAGTTCTTC. Amino acids: CASSFLAGPYNEQFF.

The CDR3: CASSQNTNEQFF. DNA for the CDR3: TGTGCCAGCAGCCAAAACACAAATGAGCAGTTCTTC. This rearrangement joins TRBV9 to TRBJ2-1; D unclear. The CDR3 covers 12 residues. The V end was cut by 4 bases, the J end by 7 bases, with 9 bases between. Germline loops: CDR1 SGDLS, CDR2 YYNGEE. Combining the CDR3 with reference TRBV9 and TRBJ2-1 gives the whole variable domain DSGVTQTPKHLITATGQRVTLRCSPRSGDLSVYWYQQSLDQGLQFLIQYYNGEERAKGNILERFSAQQFPDLHSELNLSSLELGDSALYFCASSQNTNEQFFGPGTRLTVL.

The chain links TRBV4-1 to TRBJ1-1, with no clear D. Germline CDR1 and CDR2: MGHRA and YSYEKL. This CDR3 is 16 amino acids long. V gave up 0 bases and J gave up 6 bases, with 17 bases separating them. The CDR3 protein is CASSQDINAWTPEAFF. The CDR3 nucleotides read TGCGCCAGCAGCCAAGATATCAACGCCTGGACTCCTGAAGCTTTCTTT.

The chain has TRBV19 and TRBJ1-1; D perhaps matches TRBD1 (5 bases). The CDR3 is 13 residues long. Trimming cost V 9 bases and J 3 bases, with 14 bases left between them. Per the germline V gene, CDR1 is LNHDA and CDR2 is SQIVND (reference sequence). In DNA, the CDR3 is TGTGCCAGCCGCCACGCGGGGGACACTGAAGCTTTCTTT. Its translation: CASRHAGDTEAFF.

The chain combines TRBV13 with TRBJ1-2; 7 nucleotides align to TRBD1. J lost 3 bases, V lost 5 bases, and 3 bases had no gene match. The CDR3 is 13 amino acids. Germline values: CDR1 PRHDT, CDR2 FYEKMQ (reference sequence). In DNA form, the CDR3 reads TGTGCCAGCAGCCGGGACAGCCACTATGGCTACACCTTC. It specifies CASSRDSHYGYTF.

The chain has TRBV7-2 and TRBJ2-5; the D gene is possibly TRBD1 (6 bases). The CDR3 covers 15 residues. With 6 bases removed from V and 2 bases from J, the gap between germline ends came to 16 bases. Looked up from germline, CDR1 is SGHTA and CDR2 is FQGNSA. The CDR3: CASSQGSLRQETQYF. DNA for the CDR3: TGTGCCAGCAGTCAGGGGTCCCTTCGGCAAGAGACCCAGTACTTC.

This clone was detected a few times. In the same sample, other DNA sequences code for this CDR3. The V gene is TRBV7-9, the J gene TRBJ2-7, with 8 nucleotides matching TRBD2. The length of the CDR3 is 13 residues. The junction had 2 bases not matched to a gene; V was cut back by 4 bases and J by 3 bases. CDR1 and CDR2 (germline): SEHNR, FQNEAQ (reference sequence). The CDR3 sequence: CASSWTSSYEQYF. CDR3 nucleotides: TGTGCCAGCAGCTGGACTAGCAGCTACGAGCAGTACTTC.

The CDR3 DNA reads TGTGCCAGCAGCCAAGATGCGGTAGACAGGGTAGCACTAGATGAGCAGTTCTTC. Its protein product is CASSQDAVDRVALDEQFF. The V and J genes are TRBV4-2 and TRBJ2-1; 7 bases are a match to TRBD1. The CDR3 covers 18 residues. V shed 0 bases and J 8 bases; nucleotides not matched to a gene: 16. Germline-derived CDR1 and CDR2 are LGHNA and YNFKEQ.

The J gene is TRBJ2-3, the V gene TRBV7-9, with 7 bases aligning to TRBD2. Germline CDR1 and CDR2: SEHNR and FQNEAQ (reference sequence). This CDR3 spans 15 amino acids. V lost 4 bases to trimming and J lost 1 base; unmatched junction nucleotides: 5. The CDR3 sequence is CASSSTSDRTDTQYF. In DNA form, the CDR3 reads TGTGCCAGCAGCTCCACTAGCGACCGCACAGATACGCAGTATTTT. Full variable domain (remainder filled in from reference TRBV7-9 and TRBJ2-3): DTGVSQNPRHKITKRGQNVTFRCDPISEHNRLYWYRQTLGQGPEFLTYFQNEAQLEKSRLLSDRFSAERPKGSFSTLEIQRTEQGDSAMYLCASSSTSDRTDTQYFGPGTRLTVL.